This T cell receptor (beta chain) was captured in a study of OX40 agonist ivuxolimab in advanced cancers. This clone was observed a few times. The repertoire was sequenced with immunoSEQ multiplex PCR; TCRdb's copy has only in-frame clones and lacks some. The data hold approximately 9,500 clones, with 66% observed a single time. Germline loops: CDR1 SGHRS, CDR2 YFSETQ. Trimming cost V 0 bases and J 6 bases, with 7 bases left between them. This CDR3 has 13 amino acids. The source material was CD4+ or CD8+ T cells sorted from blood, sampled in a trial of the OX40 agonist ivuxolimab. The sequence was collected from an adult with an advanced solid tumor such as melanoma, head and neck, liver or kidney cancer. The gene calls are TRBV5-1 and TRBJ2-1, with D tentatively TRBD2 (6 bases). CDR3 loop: CASSLVGGNEQFF. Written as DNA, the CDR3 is TGCGCCAGCAGCTTGGTCGGGGGCAATGAGCAGTTCTTC.